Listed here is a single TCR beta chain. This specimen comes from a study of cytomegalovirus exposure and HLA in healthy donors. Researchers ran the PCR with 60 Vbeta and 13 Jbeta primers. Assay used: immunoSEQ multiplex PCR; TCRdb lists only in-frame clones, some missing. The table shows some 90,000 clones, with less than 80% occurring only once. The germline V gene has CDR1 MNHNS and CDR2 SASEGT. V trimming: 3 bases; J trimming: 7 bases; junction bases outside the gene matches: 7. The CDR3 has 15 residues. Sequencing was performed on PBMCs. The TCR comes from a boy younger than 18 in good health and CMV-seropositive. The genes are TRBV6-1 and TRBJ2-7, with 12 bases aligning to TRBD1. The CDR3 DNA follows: TGTGCCAGCAGTGACCCGGGACAGGGGGCTGAGGAGCAGTACTTC. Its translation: CASSDPGQGAEEQYF.